The 15 T cell receptor beta chains presented below share a single source sample, sequenced in a study of blood T cell repertoires in COVID-19. The protocol was immunoSEQ multiplex PCR, while the TCRdb copy is restricted to in-frame clones and leaves out a portion. The table lists around 280,000 clones, about 82% of them singletons. The sequencing input was peripheral blood. These receptors were taken from a woman between 50 and 59 years old with active or convalescent COVID-19.

The chain links TRBV21-1 to TRBJ1-2; the tabulated D call, TRBD1, remains unverified against the DNA. TRBV21-1 is a pseudogene locus. The CDR3 has 16 residues. CDR3 in amino acids: CASSSRDRFCEDGYTF. CDR3 nucleotide sequence: TGTGCCAGCAGCTCCCGGGACAGGTTTTGTGAGGATGGCTACACCTTC.

CDR3 bases: TGTGCCTGGAGTGTCAGAAACGAACAGCCCCAGCATTTT. Translated: CAWSVRNEQPQHF. The chain couples TRBV30 to TRBJ1-5; D unresolved. The V and J ends lost 0 bases and 7 bases respectively, with 10 bases between them. Germline CDR1 reads GTSNPN; CDR2 reads SVGIG (reference sequence). This CDR3 is 13 amino acids long.

This clone was counted a few times. No conserved phenylalanine or tryptophan is present at the end of the CDR3, so a read error is the likely explanation. Because the CDR3's place on the DNA is in doubt, the DNA is left out and the CDR3 is given as listed by TCRdb. The chain carries TRBV7-9 and TRBJ1-5. Germline assignment: CDR1 SEHNR and CDR2 FQNEAQ (reference sequence). The CDR3 region is 10 residues in length, termini included. The CDR3 loop is CASEDGLRRD.

V gene TRBV11-2 combines with J gene TRBJ2-3, with 7 bases matching TRBD1. V gave up 3 bases and J gave up 6 bases; unmatched junction bases: 15. There are 17 residues in the CDR3. CDR1 is SGHAT, CDR2 FQNNGV, per germline. The CDR3 DNA is TGTGCCAGCAGCTTCGAATCAACCAGAAGGGGGCGGGATACGCAGTATTTT. This gives the protein CASSFESTRRGRDTQYF.

This clone was observed a few times. V usage is TRBV7-2 and J usage is TRBJ1-1; D gene unclear. Germline lookup yields CDR1 SGHTA and CDR2 FQGNSA. The CDR3 spans 11 residues. V was pared by 5 bases and J by 3 bases, with 4 bases between. The CDR3 nucleotides are TGTGCCAGCAGCCCGGACACTGAAGCTTTCTTT. Its translation: CASSPDTEAFF.

The chain joins TRBV7-9 to TRBJ2-7; D perhaps matches TRBD1 (5 bases). CDR1 and CDR2 from the germline V gene are SEHNR and FQNEAQ (reference sequence). The CDR3 loop spans 17 amino acids. With 5 bases removed from V and 0 bases from J, the gap between germline ends came to 20 bases. The chain's CDR3 is CASSPPFRWQGSYEQYF. The DNA of the CDR3 is TGTGCCAGCAGCCCACCATTTCGGTGGCAGGGCTCCTACGAGCAGTACTTC.

The chain combines TRBV3-1 (or the pseudogene TRBV3-2) with TRBJ2-1; the match to TRBD2 covers 13 bases. The junction had 5 bases not matched to a gene; V was cut back by 7 bases and J by 8 bases. Germline-derived CDR1 and CDR2 are LGHDT and YNNKEL (reference sequence). There are 14 residues in the CDR3. CDR3 DNA: TGTGCCAGCACCACTAGCGGGAGGGCCCATGAGCAGTTCTTC. Its translation is CASTTSGRAHEQFF.

This clone was recorded a few times. The chain uses TRBV25-1 and TRBJ2-7; maybe TRBD2 (5 bases). Trimming left V 6 bases short and J 3 bases short, with 15 bases between. The CDR3 spans 14 residues. From germline, CDR1 is MGHDK and CDR2 SYGVNS. CDR3 sequence (DNA): TGTGCCAGCAGCCCCCGGGGAGAGGGCTACGAGCAGTACTTC. Translating it yields CASSPRGEGYEQYF.

CDR3 region: CASNPYDRDRGSGYTF. The CDR3 coding sequence is TGTGCCAGTAACCCATATGATCGGGACAGGGGGTCTGGCTACACCTTC. The chain joins TRBV19 to TRBJ1-2; 11 nucleotides align to TRBD1. Trimming removed 7 bases from V and 7 bases from J; junction bases left unmatched: 14. Per germline, CDR1 LNHDA and CDR2 SQIVND (reference sequence). The CDR3 runs to 16 residues.

J is TRBJ1-1 and V is TRBV27, with D unclear. CDR1 is MNHEY, CDR2 SMNVEV, per germline (reference sequence). V shed 5 bases and J shed 0 bases, with 7 bases lying between them. This CDR3 has 13 amino acids. Here the CDR3 DNA reads TGTGCCAGCAGTGCGAGATTGAACACTGAAGCTTTCTTT. Protein product: CASSARLNTEAFF.

The chain recombines TRBV28 with TRBJ2-6, with D possibly being TRBD1 (6 bases). This CDR3 spans 16 amino acids. CDR1 and CDR2 (germline): MDHEN, SYDVKM. V dropped 7 bases and J dropped 0 bases, with 13 bases sitting between them. CDR3 region: CASMNRALSGANVLTF. In DNA form, the CDR3 reads TGTGCCAGCATGAACAGGGCCCTCTCTGGGGCCAACGTCCTGACTTTC.

The chain is built from TRBV5-1 and TRBJ1-1, with D possibly matching TRBD1 (5 bases). The germline V gene encodes CDR1 SGHRS and CDR2 YFSETQ. V dropped 7 bases and J dropped 6 bases, with 16 bases sitting between them. The CDR3 has 13 amino acids. CDR3 residues: CASQETVTSEAFF. The CDR3 nucleotides are TGCGCCAGCCAAGAGACAGTAACCTCTGAAGCTTTCTTT. Based on the CDR3 plus reference TRBV5-1 and TRBJ1-1, the full variable domain is KAGVTQTPRYLIKTRGQQVTLSCSPISGHRSVSWYQQTPGQGLQFLFEYFSETQRNKGNFPGRFSGRQFSNSRSEMNVSTLELGDSALYLCASQETVTSEAFFGQGTRLTVV.

The V gene is TRBV5-1, the J gene TRBJ2-7, with 10 bases lining up with TRBD2. This CDR3 is built from 19 residues. Germline CDR1 reads SGHRS; CDR2 reads YFSETQ. Germline trimming cut 4 bases from V and 0 bases from J; bases unmatched to any gene: 16. The CDR3 bases are TGCGCCAGCAGCCCGGACCGGGCTAGCGGGAGTTTAAGCTCCTACGAGCAGTACTTC. Residues: CASSPDRASGSLSSYEQYF.

This chain uses TRBV6-1 with TRBJ1-5; tentative D call: TRBD1 (6 bases). Germline values: CDR1 MNHNS, CDR2 SASEGT. V was pared by 2 bases and J by 9 bases, with 20 bases between. The CDR3 sequence is 16 residues long. As DNA, the CDR3 is TGTGCCAGCAGTGAACAACTTCAACCCCAGGGGCTGCCCCAGCATTTT. It encodes CASSEQLQPQGLPQHF.

J is TRBJ1-2 and V is TRBV5-1, with 12 nucleotides matching TRBD1. V was clipped by 4 bases and J by 5 bases; unmatched bases: 15. Germline V lookup: CDR1 SGHRS, CDR2 YFSETQ. The CDR3 extends over 18 amino acids. The CDR3 DNA reads TGCGCCAGCAGCCCCTCCATGGGGGGGACAGGGGGCCTATATGGCTACACCTTC. This gives the protein CASSPSMGGTGGLYGYTF.